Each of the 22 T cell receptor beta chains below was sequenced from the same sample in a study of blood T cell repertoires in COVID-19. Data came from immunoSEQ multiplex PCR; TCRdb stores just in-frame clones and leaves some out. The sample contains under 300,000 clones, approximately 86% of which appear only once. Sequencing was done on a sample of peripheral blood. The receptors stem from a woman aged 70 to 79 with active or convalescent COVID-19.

CDR3 sequence (DNA): TGTGCCAGCAGAGGGGGGGCAGTAAATCAGCCCCAGCATTTT. Protein: CASRGGAVNQPQHF. The gene calls are TRBV27 and TRBJ1-5; TRBD1 is a possible D gene (6 bases). CDR3 length: 14 amino acids. The germline V and J ends were trimmed by 6 bases and 4 bases, with 13 bases remaining between them. From germline, CDR1 is MNHEY and CDR2 SMNVEV (reference sequence).

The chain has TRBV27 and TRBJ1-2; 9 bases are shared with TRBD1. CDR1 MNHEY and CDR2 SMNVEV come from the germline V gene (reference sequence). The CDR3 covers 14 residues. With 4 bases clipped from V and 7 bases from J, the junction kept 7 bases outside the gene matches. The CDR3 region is CASSSQDRGGGYTF. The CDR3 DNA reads TGTGCCAGCAGTTCCCAGGACAGGGGAGGTGGCTACACCTTC.

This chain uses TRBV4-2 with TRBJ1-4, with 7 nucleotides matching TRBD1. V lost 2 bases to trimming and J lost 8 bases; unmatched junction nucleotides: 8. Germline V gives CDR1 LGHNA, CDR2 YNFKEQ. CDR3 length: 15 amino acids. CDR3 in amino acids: CASSQHDRVQEKLFF. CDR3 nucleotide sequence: TGTGCCAGCAGCCAACACGACAGGGTTCAAGAAAAACTGTTTTTT.

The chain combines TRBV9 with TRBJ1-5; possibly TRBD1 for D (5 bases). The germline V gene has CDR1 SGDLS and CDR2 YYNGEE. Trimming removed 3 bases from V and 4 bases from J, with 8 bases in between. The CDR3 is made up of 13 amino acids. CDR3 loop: CASSAGGNQPQHF. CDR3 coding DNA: TGTGCCAGCAGCGCCGGGGGAAATCAGCCCCAGCATTTT.

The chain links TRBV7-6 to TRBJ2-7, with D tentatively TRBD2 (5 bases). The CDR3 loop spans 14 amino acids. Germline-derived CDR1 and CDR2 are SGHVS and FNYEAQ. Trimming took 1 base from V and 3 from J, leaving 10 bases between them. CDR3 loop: CASSLDSGSYEQYF. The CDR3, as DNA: TGTGCCAGCAGCTTAGATTCGGGAAGCTACGAGCAGTACTTC. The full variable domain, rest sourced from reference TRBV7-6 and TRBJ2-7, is GAGVSQSPRYKVTKRGQDVALRCDPISGHVSLYWYRQALGQGPEFLTYFNYEAQQDKSGLPNDRFSAERPEGSISTLTIQRTEQRDSAMYRCASSLDSGSYEQYFGPGTRLTVT.

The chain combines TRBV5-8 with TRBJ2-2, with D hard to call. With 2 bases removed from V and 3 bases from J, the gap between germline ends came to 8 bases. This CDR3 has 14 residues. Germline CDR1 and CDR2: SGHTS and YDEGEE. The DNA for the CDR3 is TGTGCCAGCAGCTTCCGACACGACACCGGGGAGCTGTTTTTT. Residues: CASSFRHDTGELFF.

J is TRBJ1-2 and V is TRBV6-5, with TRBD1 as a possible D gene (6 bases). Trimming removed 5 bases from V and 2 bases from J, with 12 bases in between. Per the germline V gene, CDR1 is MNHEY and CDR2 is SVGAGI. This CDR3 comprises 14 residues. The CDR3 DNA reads TGTGCCAGCAGTCCGTCCACAGGGAACTATGGCTACACCTTC. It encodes CASSPSTGNYGYTF.

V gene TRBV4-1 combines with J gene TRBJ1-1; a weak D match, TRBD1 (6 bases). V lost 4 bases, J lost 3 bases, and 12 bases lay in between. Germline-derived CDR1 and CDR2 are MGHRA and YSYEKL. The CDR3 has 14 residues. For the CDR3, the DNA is TGCGCCAGCAGCCGAAGGGAGGGGGACACTGAAGCTTTCTTT. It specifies CASSRREGDTEAFF.

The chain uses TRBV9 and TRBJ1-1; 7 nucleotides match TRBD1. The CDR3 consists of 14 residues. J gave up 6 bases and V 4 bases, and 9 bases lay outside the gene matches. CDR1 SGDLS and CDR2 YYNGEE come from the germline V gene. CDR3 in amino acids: CASSNGGTEAEAFF. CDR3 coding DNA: TGTGCCAGCAGCAACGGAGGGACAGAGGCTGAAGCTTTCTTT.

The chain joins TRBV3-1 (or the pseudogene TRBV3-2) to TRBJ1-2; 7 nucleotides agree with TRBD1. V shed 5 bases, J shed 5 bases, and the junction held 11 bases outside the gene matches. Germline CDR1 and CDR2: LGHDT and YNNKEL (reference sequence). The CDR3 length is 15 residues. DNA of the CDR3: TGTGCCAGCAGCGCCCACCTAGAGGGGGCTTATGGCTACACCTTC. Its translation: CASSAHLEGAYGYTF.

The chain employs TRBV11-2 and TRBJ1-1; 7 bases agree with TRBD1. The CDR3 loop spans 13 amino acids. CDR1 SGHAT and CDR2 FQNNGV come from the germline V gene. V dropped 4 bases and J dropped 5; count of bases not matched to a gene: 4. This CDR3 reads CASSSHRGTEAFF. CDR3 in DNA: TGTGCCAGCAGCTCCCACAGGGGAACTGAAGCTTTCTTT.

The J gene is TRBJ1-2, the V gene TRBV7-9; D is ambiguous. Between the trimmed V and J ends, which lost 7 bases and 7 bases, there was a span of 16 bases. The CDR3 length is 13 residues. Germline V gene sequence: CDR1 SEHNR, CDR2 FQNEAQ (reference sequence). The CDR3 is CASTPGRDLGYTF. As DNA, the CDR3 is TGTGCCAGCACCCCGGGGAGGGATCTTGGCTACACCTTC.

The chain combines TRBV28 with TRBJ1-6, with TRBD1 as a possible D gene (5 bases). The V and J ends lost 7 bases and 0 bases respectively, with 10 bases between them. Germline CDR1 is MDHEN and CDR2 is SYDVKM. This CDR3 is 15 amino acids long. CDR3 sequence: CASTSGGSYNSPLHF. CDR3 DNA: TGTGCCAGCACCTCCGGGGGCTCCTATAATTCACCCCTCCACTTT.

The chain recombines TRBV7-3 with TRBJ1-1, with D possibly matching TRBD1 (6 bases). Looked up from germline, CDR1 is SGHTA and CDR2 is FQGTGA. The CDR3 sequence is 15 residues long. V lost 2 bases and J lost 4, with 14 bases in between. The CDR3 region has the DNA TGTGCCAGCAGCTTAGTGGCAGGGGTAACCACTGAAGCTTTCTTT. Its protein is CASSLVAGVTTEAFF.

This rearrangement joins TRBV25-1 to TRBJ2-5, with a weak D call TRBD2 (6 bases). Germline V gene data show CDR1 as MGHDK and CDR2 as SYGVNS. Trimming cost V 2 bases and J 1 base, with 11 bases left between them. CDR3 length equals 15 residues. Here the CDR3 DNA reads TGTGCCAGCAGTGAACCCGGGGGAGTCCAAGAGACCCAGTACTTC. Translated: CASSEPGGVQETQYF.

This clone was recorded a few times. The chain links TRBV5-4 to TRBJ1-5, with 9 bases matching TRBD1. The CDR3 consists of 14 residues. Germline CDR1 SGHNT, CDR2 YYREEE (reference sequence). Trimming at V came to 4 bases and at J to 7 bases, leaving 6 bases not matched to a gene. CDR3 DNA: TGTGCCAGCAGCCGGGACAGGGCGGAGCAGCCCCAGCATTTT. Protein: CASSRDRAEQPQHF.

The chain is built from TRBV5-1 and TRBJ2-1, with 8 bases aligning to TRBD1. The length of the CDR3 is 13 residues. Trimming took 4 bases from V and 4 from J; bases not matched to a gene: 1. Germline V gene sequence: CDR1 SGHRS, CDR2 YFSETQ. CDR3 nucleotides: TGCGCCAGCAGCCGGGACAGGTACAATGAGCAGTTCTTC. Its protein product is CASSRDRYNEQFF. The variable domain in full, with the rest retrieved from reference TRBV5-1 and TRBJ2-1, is KAGVTQTPRYLIKTRGQQVTLSCSPISGHRSVSWYQQTPGQGLQFLFEYFSETQRNKGNFPGRFSGRQFSNSRSEMNVSTLELGDSALYLCASSRDRYNEQFFGPGTRLTVL.

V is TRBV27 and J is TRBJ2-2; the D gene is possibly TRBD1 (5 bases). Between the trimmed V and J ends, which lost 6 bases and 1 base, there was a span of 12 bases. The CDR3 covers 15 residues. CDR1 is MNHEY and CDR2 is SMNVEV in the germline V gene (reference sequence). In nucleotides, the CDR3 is TGTGCCAGCAGCGGAAGGACAATGAACACCGGGGAGCTGTTTTTT. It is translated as CASSGRTMNTGELFF.

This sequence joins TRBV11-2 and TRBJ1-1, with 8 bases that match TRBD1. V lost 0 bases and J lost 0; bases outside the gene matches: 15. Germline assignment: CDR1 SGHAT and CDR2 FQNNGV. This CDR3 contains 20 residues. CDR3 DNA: TGTGCCAGCAGCTTAGATCGGGCCATCCTCAACAGGGGGATGAACACTGAAGCTTTCTTT. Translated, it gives CASSLDRAILNRGMNTEAFF.

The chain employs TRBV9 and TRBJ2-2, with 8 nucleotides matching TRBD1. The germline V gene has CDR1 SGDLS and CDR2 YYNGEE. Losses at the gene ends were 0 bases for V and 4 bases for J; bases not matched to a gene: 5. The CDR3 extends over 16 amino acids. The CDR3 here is CASSVDRDRSTGELFF. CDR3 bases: TGTGCCAGCAGCGTAGACCGGGACAGGAGCACCGGGGAGCTGTTTTTT.

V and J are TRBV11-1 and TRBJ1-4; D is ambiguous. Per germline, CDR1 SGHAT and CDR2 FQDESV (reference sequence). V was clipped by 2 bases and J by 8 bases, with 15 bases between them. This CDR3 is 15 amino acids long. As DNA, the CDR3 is TGTGCCAGCAGCTTAACGGGTGCATCGGGGGAAAAACTGTTTTTT. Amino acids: CASSLTGASGEKLFF.

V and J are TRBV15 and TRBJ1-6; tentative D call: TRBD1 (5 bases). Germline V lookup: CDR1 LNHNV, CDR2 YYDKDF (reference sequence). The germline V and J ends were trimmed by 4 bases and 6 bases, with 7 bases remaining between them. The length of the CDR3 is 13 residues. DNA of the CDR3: TGTGCCACCAGCACCGGGGGTAATTCACCCCTCCACTTT. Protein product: CATSTGGNSPLHF.